The sequence of this T cell receptor beta chain was determined in a study of T-cell reconstitution after alpha-beta-depleted transplantation in children. General study results and limits: Newly made T cells mostly supplied T-cell counts and diversity one year after transplant. Surviving thymic progenitors and recipient T cells were the source of high TCRbeta diversity at day 60 in some patients. Roughly two months post-transplant, alpha-beta T cells reportedly originated from several hundred graft clones that had expanded.

The authors prepared the TCRbeta library with unique molecular identifiers. TCRdb re-called the PCR reads through MiXCR, storing one row per CDR3 protein. Here the sample spans some 450,000 distinct CDR3 sequences, approximately 41% being singletons. On this clonotype itself: Its antigen is not known.

The trim removed 5 bases at V and 4 bases at J, leaving 4 bases unmatched. The CDR3 extends over 14 amino acids. CDR1 and CDR2 (germline): SEHNR, FQNEAQ (reference sequence). The source is a girl aged 2 to 9 with aplastic anemia, due to receive a stem cell transplant. J is TRBJ2-5 and V is TRBV7-9; the match to TRBD2 covers 10 bases. The specimen comprised PBMCs, sampled before TCRalphabeta/CD19-depleted stem cell transplant. The chain's CDR3 is CASSRSGGAETQYF. For the CDR3, the DNA is TGTGCCAGCAGCCGAAGCGGGGGGGCAGAGACCCAGTACTTC. Supplemented by reference TRBV7-9 and TRBJ2-5, the full variable domain reads DTGVSQNPRHKITKRGQNVTFRCDPISEHNRLYWYRQTLGQGPEFLTYFQNEAQLEKSRLLSDRFSAERPKGSFSTLEIQRTEQGDSAMYLCASSRSGGAETQYFGPGTRLLVL.